This T cell receptor (beta chain) derives from a study of T cell responses to AZD1222 COVID-19 vaccine. Whole-study context: Second-dose recipients at about 4 or about 12 weeks were treated as one pooled group. Regarding the study as a whole: Only a handful of people who got AZD1222 tested seropositive at baseline. Repertoire samples came only from after the peak T cell response.

Assay: immunoSEQ multiplex PCR; the TCRdb copy retains only in-frame clones and omits some. The sample contains about 50,000 clones, over 75% of which appear only once. On this clone: What it binds is not known.

CDR3 length equals 15 residues. CDR1 is SGHTA, CDR2 FQGNSA, per germline. The germline V and J ends were trimmed by 5 bases and 0 bases, with 8 bases remaining between them. The sequence was collected from an adult in good health. J is TRBJ1-6 and V is TRBV7-2; D is uncertain. The specimen comprised peripheral blood, sampled on day 0 of AZD1222 vaccination. The CDR3 coding sequence is TGTGCCAGCAGCCCCCGAGCCTCCTATAATTCACCCCTCCACTTT. Protein: CASSPRASYNSPLHF.